One sample yielded the 13 T cell receptor beta chains listed below, sequenced in a study of CD8+CD57+ T cells in acquired aplastic anemia. TCR beta VDJ combinations and CDR3 sequences were profiled from genomic DNA. One entry per CDR3 protein, called by TCRdb with MiXCR from the reads. The data hold under 250,000 distinct CDR3 sequences, with approximately 35% observed a single time. Sequences were obtained from sorted CD4+, CD8+, or CD8+CD57+ T cells (not recorded which) from PBMCs. The receptors here all came from a human donor in good health, serving as a control.

Note on this clonotype: A read error is possible here, since a much larger clone lies one base away. The CDR3 end shows no conserved phenylalanine or tryptophan, and so a read error is likely. This rearrangement joins TRBV7-6 to TRBJ1-4; D remains ambiguous. Per germline, CDR1 SGHVS and CDR2 FNYEAQ. This CDR3 has 15 amino acids. V lost 4 bases and J lost 0, with 9 bases in between. The DNA of the CDR3 is TGTGCCAGCAGCTCTTACACTGCAACTAATGAAAAACTGTTTTCT. As protein: CASSSYTATNEKLFS.

This clonotype was seen many times. The chain joins TRBV20-1 to TRBJ2-1; D is undetermined. This CDR3 has 12 amino acids. From germline, CDR1 is DFQATT and CDR2 SNEGSKA (reference sequence). The V end lost 1 base, the J end lost 7 bases, and 8 bases lay between the germline ends. The CDR3 loop reads CSARGLENEQFF. The CDR3 nucleotides read TGCAGTGCTAGAGGACTTGAAAATGAGCAGTTCTTC.

This clonotype was seen a handful of times. The chain uses TRBV13 and TRBJ2-5; D remains ambiguous. The length of the CDR3 is 16 residues. Trimming shortened V by 5 bases and J by 4 bases, and 20 bases separated the two germline ends. The germline CDR1 and CDR2 sequences are PRHDT and FYEKMQ (reference sequence). In DNA, the CDR3 is TGTGCCAGCAGCCAGAGATGGGTTAGGGCAGGAGAGACCCAGTACTTC. Its translation is CASSQRWVRAGETQYF.

This clonotype was seen many times. The rearrangement joins TRBV15 to TRBJ1-5; D is undetermined. The germline gives CDR1 LNHNV, CDR2 YYDKDF (reference sequence). V lost 0 bases to trimming and J lost 8 bases, with 8 bases between them. The CDR3 consists of 13 residues. In DNA form, the CDR3 reads TGTGCCACCAGCAGAGATAGCCCTAAGCCCCAGCATTTT. It codes for CATSRDSPKPQHF.

This clonotype was seen a few times. J is TRBJ2-5 and V is TRBV28; TRBD1 matches 7 bases. The CDR3 spans 16 residues. Losses at the gene ends were 6 bases for V and 5 bases for J; bases not matched to a gene: 15. Germline V lookup: CDR1 MDHEN, CDR2 SYDVKM. The CDR3 loop is CASRQDQGGRRETQYF. The CDR3 DNA reads TGTGCCAGCAGGCAGGATCAAGGGGGCAGGAGGGAGACCCAGTACTTC.

This clonotype was counted many times. The rearrangement links TRBV20-1 to TRBJ2-3; D might be TRBD1 (6 bases). CDR1 is DFQATT, CDR2 SNEGSKA, per germline (reference sequence). The V end lost 6 bases, the J end lost 2 bases, and 18 bases lay between the germline ends. The CDR3 sequence is 15 residues long. The CDR3 spells CSATGTRGNTDTQYF. The CDR3 nucleotides are TGCAGTGCAACGGGGACAAGGGGGAACACAGATACGCAGTATTTT.

There are many counts of this clonotype. The rearrangement joins TRBV19 to TRBJ2-1; D call uncertain. This CDR3 comprises 13 residues. V lost 3 bases, J lost 3 bases, and 6 bases lay in between. The V gene's germline CDR1 is LNHDA and CDR2 SQIVND (reference sequence). The CDR3 sequence is CASSIDVYNEQFF. Here the CDR3 DNA reads TGTGCCAGTAGTATCGACGTCTACAATGAGCAGTTCTTC.

V usage is TRBV25-1 and J usage is TRBJ1-2, with D unresolved. CDR1 and CDR2 (germline): MGHDK, SYGVNS. The V end lost 5 bases, the J end lost 8 bases, and 18 bases lay between the germline ends. The CDR3 has 14 residues. CDR3 sequence: CASSTPGGFWGYTF. In DNA form, the CDR3 reads TGTGCCAGCAGTACCCCCGGAGGGTTCTGGGGCTACACCTTC.

Here the CDR3 DNA reads TGCAGTGCAAGGGGACAGGGCACCGATGGCTACACCTTC. This encodes CSARGQGTDGYTF. V gene TRBV20-1 combines with J gene TRBJ1-2, with TRBD1 identical over 9 bases. Trimming took 6 bases from V and 6 from J; bases not matched to a gene: 8. The length of the CDR3 is 13 residues. The germline gives CDR1 DFQATT, CDR2 SNEGSKA (reference sequence).

This clonotype has just a few counts. This chain links TRBV15 with TRBJ2-7; 10 nucleotides match TRBD1. Germline trimming cut 7 bases from V and 2 bases from J; bases unmatched to any gene: 5. Germline V gene lookup returns CDR1 LNHNV and CDR2 YYDKDF (reference sequence). The CDR3 consists of 14 residues. As DNA, the CDR3 is TGTGCCACCAAAACCGGGACAGGGGCCTACGAGCAGTACTTC. Translation: CATKTGTGAYEQYF.

This clonotype was counted only a few times. The chain couples TRBV5-1 to TRBJ1-1; D possibly corresponds to TRBD1 (5 bases). The V gene lost 4 bases and the J gene lost 0 bases, with 16 bases spanning the gap. CDR3 length: 16 amino acids. The germline gives CDR1 SGHRS, CDR2 YFSETQ. The CDR3 here is CASSGATDLLNTEAFF. CDR3 nucleotide sequence: TGCGCCAGCAGCGGGGCGACAGATTTATTGAACACTGAAGCTTTCTTT.

A word on this clonotype: An end of the junction differs from the germline gene, which may be a read error. The chain joins TRBV20-1 to TRBJ2-3; unclear D gene. Germline V lookup: CDR1 DFQATT, CDR2 SNEGSKA (reference sequence). The length of the CDR3 is 17 residues. This CDR3 reads CSAGDYSPASSTDTRYF. The CDR3 region has the DNA TGCAGTGCTGGAGATTACAGTCCGGCCTCGAGCACAGATACGCGGTATTTT.

V is TRBV27 and J is TRBJ2-5, with TRBD2 identical over 8 bases. V trimming: 7 bases; J trimming: 5 bases; junction bases outside the gene matches: 12. Germline loops: CDR1 MNHEY, CDR2 SMNVEV (reference sequence). The CDR3 contains 15 residues. The CDR3 protein is CASTYVSRGVETQYF. The CDR3 DNA follows: TGTGCCAGCACCTACGTCTCGCGGGGGGTCGAGACCCAGTACTTC.